The clone carrying this T cell receptor (beta chain) appeared many times. Its antigen is unknown. The read ends 3 residues before the CDR3 terminus; that terminus is restored from the germline J gene. The data were taken from a study of T cell clonality in common variable immunodeficiency. Broader study findings: Reportedly, TCR beta sequences from common variable immunodeficiency showed fewer deletions and N-nucleotide insertions. Authors noted CVID clonality's cause needs subpopulation repertoire sequencing. Shared TCRbeta clones were fewer between CVID subjects than controls.

Germline CDR1 and CDR2: SEHNR and FQNEAQ (reference sequence). V shed 1 base and J shed 1 base, with 7 bases lying between them. The CDR3 runs to 14 residues. Sequencing input was equivalent genomic DNA from CVID and controls. Here immunoSEQ multiplex PCR was the method, and the copy in TCRdb shows in-frame clones only, minus some. This sample has fewer than 50,000 clones, each found more than once. The specimen sequenced was peripheral blood mononuclear cells. This clonotype originated in a person aged 18 to 75 in good health. The chain carries TRBV7-9 and TRBJ1-1; D not resolved. Here the CDR3 reads CASSLVEGNTEAFF. The part of the CDR3 DNA that was read is TGTGCCAGCAGCTTAGTCGAGGGGAACACTGAA. The whole variable domain, remainder taken from reference TRBV7-9 and TRBJ1-1, is DTGVSQNPRHKITKRGQNVTFRCDPISEHNRLYWYRQTLGQGPEFLTYFQNEAQLEKSRLLSDRFSAERPKGSFSTLEIQRTEQGDSAMYLCASSLVEGNTEAFFGQGTRLTVV.